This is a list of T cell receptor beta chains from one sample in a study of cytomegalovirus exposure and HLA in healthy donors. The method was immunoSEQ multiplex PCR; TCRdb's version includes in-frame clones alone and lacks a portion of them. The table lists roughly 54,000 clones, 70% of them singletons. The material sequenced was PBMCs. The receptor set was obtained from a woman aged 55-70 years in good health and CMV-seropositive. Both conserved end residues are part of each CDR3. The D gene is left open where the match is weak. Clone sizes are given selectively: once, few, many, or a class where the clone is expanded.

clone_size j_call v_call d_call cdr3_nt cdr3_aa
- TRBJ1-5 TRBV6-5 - TGTGCCAGCACCCCGCGGAGTTATAGCAATCAGCCCCAGCATTTT CASTPRSYSNQPQHF
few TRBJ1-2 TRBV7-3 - TGTGCCAGCAGCTTAAATGAGGGGGAAGGCTACACCTTC CASSLNEGEGYTF
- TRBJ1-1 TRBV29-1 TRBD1 TGCAGCGTTATAAACAGGGGGATGAACACTGAAGCTTTCTTT CSVINRGMNTEAFF
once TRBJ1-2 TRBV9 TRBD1 TGTGCCAGCAGCGTAGGGGGACAGAGCTTAAACTATGGCTACACCTTC CASSVGGQSLNYGYTF
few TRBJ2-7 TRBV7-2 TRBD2 TGTGCCAGCACCTTCACGGGGGGCTCCTACGAGCAGTACTTC CASTFTGGSYEQYF
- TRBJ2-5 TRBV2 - TGTGCCAGCAGTGAAGTTACAGGCCTTGGCCGGACCCAGTACTTC CASSEVTGLGRTQYF
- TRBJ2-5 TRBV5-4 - TGTGCCAGCAGCAGGGGGGGACAGGACGGGACCCAGTACTTC CASSRGGQDGTQYF
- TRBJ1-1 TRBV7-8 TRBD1 TGTGCCAGCAGCGGAAGGACAGGGACATGTGAAGCTTTCTTT CASSGRTGTCEAFF
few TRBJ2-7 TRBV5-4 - TGTGCCAGCAGCTTACGGGGAGGCAACGAGCAGTACTTC CASSLRGGNEQYF
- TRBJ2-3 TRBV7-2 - TGTGCCAGCAGCCCGATAGGGGCCGGCTTTAGCACAGATACGCAGTATTTT CASSPIGAGFSTDTQYF
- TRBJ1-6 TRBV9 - TGTGCCAGCAGCGTAGGTGCAGGGCCGGCCAATTCACCCCTCCACTTT CASSVGAGPANSPLHF
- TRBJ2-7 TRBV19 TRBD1 TGTGCCAGTAGTACCAGACCCGGGACAGCCTCCTACGAGCAGTACTTC CASSTRPGTASYEQYF
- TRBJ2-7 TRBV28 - TGTGCCAGCAGTTTATCCGACAGTCAGCAGTACTTC CASSLSDSQQYF
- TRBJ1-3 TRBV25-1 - TGTGCCAGCAGTGAGTTCAATTCTGGAAACACCATATATTTT CASSEFNSGNTIYF
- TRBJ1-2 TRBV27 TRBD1 TGTGCCAGCAGTTCCCGGACAGGGGGGGCTAACTATGGCTACACCTTC CASSSRTGGANYGYTF
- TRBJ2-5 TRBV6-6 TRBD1 TGTGCCAGCAGGCGGACAGGGTCGACCGGAGAGACCCAGTACTTC CASRRTGSTGETQYF
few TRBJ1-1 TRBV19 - TGTGCCAGTAAGATGGGGCGTGGGGACACTGAAGCTTTCTTT CASKMGRGDTEAFF
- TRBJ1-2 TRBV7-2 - TGTGCCAGCAGCTTTAACCGGGAAGGCTACACCTTC CASSFNREGYTF
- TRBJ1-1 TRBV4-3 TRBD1 TGCGCCAGCAGCCAAGATGGGGACAGCCCAATGAACACTGAAGCTTTCTTT CASSQDGDSPMNTEAFF
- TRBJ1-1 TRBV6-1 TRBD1 TGTGCTAGCAGTGATAGACAGGGGGTAGGGACTGAAGCTTTCTTT CASSDRQGVGTEAFF
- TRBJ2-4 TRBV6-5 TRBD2 TGTGCCAGCAGAACTAGCGGGGTTGACATTCAGTACTTC CASRTSGVDIQYF
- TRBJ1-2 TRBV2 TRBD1 TGTGCCAGCAGTGAAATGGGGTCAGGGGGCCGAGATGGCTACACCTTC CASSEMGSGGRDGYTF
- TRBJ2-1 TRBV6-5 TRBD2 TGTGCCAGCAGTTACGTCGGGGGGGCCGTAATACGTGAGCAGTTCTTC CASSYVGGAVIREQFF
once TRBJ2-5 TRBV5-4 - TGTGCCAGCAGTACACTAGGATCCGAGACCCAGTACTTC CASSTLGSETQYF
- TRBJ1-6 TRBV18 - TGTGCCAGCTCGCCGGGAGGGTTCGATTCACCCCTCCACTTT CASSPGGFDSPLHF
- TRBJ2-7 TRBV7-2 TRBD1 TGTGCCAGCAGCACGGACAGGGGGGGGTACGAGCAGTACTTC CASSTDRGGYEQYF
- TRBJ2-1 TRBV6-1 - TGTGCCAGCAGTGAAGCTAGGAGTTTTGAAAGCGTGGATGAGCAGTTCTTC CASSEARSFESVDEQFF
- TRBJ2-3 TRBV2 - TGTGCCAGCAGTGACCACCCCTGGCGGGGGCCAACAGATACGCAGTATTTT CASSDHPWRGPTDTQYF
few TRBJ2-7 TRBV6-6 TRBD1 TGTGCCAGCAGTTACGAGGACAGGGACTACGAGCAGTACTTC CASSYEDRDYEQYF
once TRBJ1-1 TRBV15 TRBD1 TGTGCCACCAGCAGAGGACAGGGTTGGGGTGAAGCTTTCTTT CATSRGQGWGEAFF
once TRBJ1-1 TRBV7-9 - TGTGCCAGCAGCTTAGGGGGGGAGGTATCTGAAGCTTTCTTT CASSLGGEVSEAFF
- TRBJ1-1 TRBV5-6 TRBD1 TGTGCCAGCAGCGGCAGGGGGCCCATGAACACTGAAGCTTTCTTT CASSGRGPMNTEAFF
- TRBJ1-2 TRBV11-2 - TGTGCCAGCAGCTTAAAATTCGGGGATGGCTACACCTTC CASSLKFGDGYTF
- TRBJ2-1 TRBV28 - TGTGCCAGCAGTTTGAGGGCCGAACAGTTCTTC CASSLRAEQFF
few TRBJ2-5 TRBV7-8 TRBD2 TGTGCCAGCAGCGGTTCGTCTAGCGGGGGTCCGGAGACCCAGTACTTC CASSGSSSGGPETQYF
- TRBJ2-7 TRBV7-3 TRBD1 TGTGCCAGCAGCTCCGATTCCGGGACAGCTACGAAGCAGTACTTC CASSSDSGTATKQYF
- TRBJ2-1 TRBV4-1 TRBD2 TGCGCCAGCAGTCCCGGGCGGGGGGGCCGCAATGAGCAGTTCTTC CASSPGRGGRNEQFF
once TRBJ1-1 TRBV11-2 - TGTGCCAGCAGCTTTACGAGAAGCACTGAAGCTTTCTTT CASSFTRSTEAFF
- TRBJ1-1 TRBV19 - TGTGCCAGTCACTCACGGGAGAACACTGAAGCTTTCTTT CASHSRENTEAFF
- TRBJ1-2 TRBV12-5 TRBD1 TGTGCTAGTGGTCCCCGACAGGGGAAGCGGGCGGACTATGGCTACACCTTC CASGPRQGKRADYGYTF
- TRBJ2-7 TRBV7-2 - TGTGCCAGCAGCCCCGGGGCCTACGAGCAGTACTTC CASSPGAYEQYF
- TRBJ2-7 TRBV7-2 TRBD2 TGTGCCAGCAGCCCGGGACTACACCCCTACGAGCAGTACTTC CASSPGLHPYEQYF
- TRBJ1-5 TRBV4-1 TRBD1 TGTGCCAGCTCGATACAGGGGTATAGCAATCAGCCCCAGCATTTT CASSIQGYSNQPQHF
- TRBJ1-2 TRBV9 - TGTGCCAGCAGCGGGAAGGGAGACGGCTACACCTTC CASSGKGDGYTF
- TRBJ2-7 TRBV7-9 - TGTGCCAGCAGCCTCTCCGGCTCCTACGAGCAGTACTTC CASSLSGSYEQYF
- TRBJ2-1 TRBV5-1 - TGCGCCAGCAGCCGAGGGGGGGGGAGCTCCTACAATGAGCAGTTCTTC CASSRGGGSSYNEQFF
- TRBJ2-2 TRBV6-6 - TGTGCCAGTCAGGGTATTCGGGGGGCGACCGGGGAGCTGTTTTTT CASQGIRGATGELFF
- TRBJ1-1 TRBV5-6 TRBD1 TGTGCCAGCAGCTTGGTCCCGGGGACAGTCGGCGCTGAAGCTTTCTTT CASSLVPGTVGAEAFF